This is a list of T cell receptor beta chains from one sample in a study of cytomegalovirus exposure and HLA in healthy donors. This table comes from immunoSEQ multiplex PCR, and its TCRdb copy is limited to in-frame clones, with some not included. The sample shows tens of thousands of clones, about two thirds of them seen only once. Sequencing was carried out using PBMCs. The receptors were sampled from a woman aged 35 to 49 in good health and CMV-seropositive. CDR3s include the opening cysteine and the closing phenylalanine or tryptophan. The D gene is left open where the match is weak. Part of the rows lack a size; the others show once, few, many or a class for expanded clones.

>.|TRBJ2-6|TRBV5-1|.
CASSLATGANVLTF
TGCGCCAGCAGCTTGGCCACTGGGGCCAACGTCCTGACTTTC
>.|TRBJ2-3|TRBV12-5|.
CASGDWSSTDTQYF
TGTGCTAGTGGGGACTGGAGTAGCACAGATACGCAGTATTTT
>.|TRBJ2-1|TRBV5-1|once
CASSFRGQSYNEQFF
TGCGCCAGCAGCTTCCGCGGACAGTCCTACAATGAGCAGTTCTTC
>.|TRBJ1-6|TRBV5-1|.
CASGQPDSPLHF
TGCGCCAGCGGACAACCCGATTCACCCCTCCACTTT
>.|TRBJ1-5|TRBV2|.
CASSGGRDRALREPQHF
TGTGCCAGCAGTGGGGGCCGTGATCGGGCCCTCAGGGAGCCCCAGCATTTT
>TRBD1|TRBJ1-2|TRBV2|.
CASREGALNYGYTF
TGTGCCAGCAGAGAGGGGGCCCTCAACTATGGCTACACCTTC
>.|TRBJ2-2|TRBV11-3|.
CASSSQANPGELFF
TGTGCCAGCAGCTCGCAGGCTAACCCCGGGGAGCTGTTTTTT
>.|TRBJ2-7|TRBV7-8|.
CASSPEVGFYEQYF
TGTGCCAGCAGCCCAGAGGTTGGATTCTACGAGCAGTACTTC
>.|TRBJ1-1|TRBV2|.
CASRLQNLNTEAFF
TGTGCCAGCAGGCTACAGAATCTGAACACTGAAGCTTTCTTT
>.|TRBJ2-1|TRBV7-9|.
CASSLSGVVQFF
TGTGCCAGCAGCTTATCAGGGGTAGTGCAGTTCTTC
>TRBD2|TRBJ2-1|TRBV2|.
CASSSGGQFF
TGTGCCAGCTCTAGCGGGGGGCAGTTCTTC
>.|TRBJ1-6|TRBV5-1|.
CASSPTETGNNSPLHF
TGCGCCAGCAGCCCCACCGAGACAGGAAACAATTCACCCCTCCACTTT
>TRBD1|TRBJ1-3|TRBV7-9|.
CASSLLRGSGNTIYF
TGTGCCAGCAGCTTACTCAGGGGGTCTGGAAACACCATATATTTT
>TRBD1|TRBJ2-5|TRBV2|.
CASTGQGGQETQYF
TGTGCCAGCACCGGACAGGGTGGACAGGAGACCCAGTACTTC
>.|TRBJ1-1|TRBV2|.
CASSEQTTATEAFF
TGTGCCAGCAGTGAACAGACGACAGCCACTGAAGCTTTCTTT
>TRBD2|TRBJ2-7|TRBV4-2|.
CASSQVSGGSAHEQYF
TGTGCCAGCAGCCAAGTAAGCGGGGGTAGCGCCCACGAGCAGTACTTC
>.|TRBJ1-3|TRBV6-1|once
CASIRGPSSGNTIYF
TGTGCCAGCATAAGGGGCCCGAGCTCTGGAAACACCATATATTTT
>.|TRBJ2-7|TRBV6-1|.
CASRRQVLTYEQYF
TGTGCCAGCAGGAGACAGGTTCTTACCTACGAGCAGTACTTC
>.|TRBJ2-7|TRBV11-2|.
CASSLGLDSYEQYF
TGTGCCAGCAGCTTAGGACTAGACTCCTACGAGCAGTACTTC
>.|TRBJ1-5|TRBV4-2|.
CASSQFQGNSNQPQHF
TGTGCCAGCAGCCAATTTCAGGGAAATAGCAATCAGCCCCAGCATTTT
>TRBD1|TRBJ2-7|TRBV5-1|many
CASSRQGDYEQYF
TGCGCCAGCAGTCGACAGGGAGATTACGAGCAGTACTTC
>.|TRBJ1-1|TRBV11-2|.
CASSSNPDPNTEAFF
TGTGCCAGCAGCTCTAACCCCGATCCGAACACTGAAGCTTTCTTT
>TRBD2|TRBJ2-3|TRBV9|.
CASSVGGGDGTDTQYF
TGTGCCAGCAGCGTAGGCGGGGGGGACGGCACAGATACGCAGTATTTT
>.|TRBJ2-1|TRBV6-1|.
CASSEITGRPTDNEQFF
TGTGCCAGCAGCGAAATAACAGGGAGACCTACTGACAATGAGCAGTTCTTC
>.|TRBJ1-5|TRBV6-1|.
CASSEQVTRPQHF
TGTGCCAGCAGTGAGCAGGTCACGCGGCCCCAGCATTTT
>.|TRBJ1-6|TRBV2|.
CARDPRHSTGGEDSPLHF
TGTGCCAGAGACCCACGGCACTCGACCGGGGGTGAGGATTCACCCCTCCACTTT
>.|TRBJ2-1|TRBV10-3|few
CAISGGSVANEQFF
TGTGCCATCAGTGGTGGCAGTGTGGCCAATGAGCAGTTCTTC
>.|TRBJ1-3|TRBV10-3|.
CAISEGAALGNTIYF
TGTGCCATCAGTGAGGGGGCGGCGCTGGGAAACACCATATATTTT
>TRBD1|TRBJ1-3|TRBV5-1|.
CASSRDSSSSGNTIYF
TGCGCCAGCAGCCGGGACAGTTCAAGCTCTGGAAACACCATATATTTT
>.|TRBJ2-5|TRBV27|once
CASSFQGRETQYF
TGTGCCAGCAGTTTTCAGGGGCGGGAGACCCAGTACTTC
>TRBD1|TRBJ1-5|TRBV4-1|.
CASSQGTGDYQPQHF
TGCGCCAGCAGCCAAGGAACAGGGGACTATCAGCCCCAGCATTTT
>.|TRBJ2-7|TRBV4-2|.
CASSQGGLADYEQYF
TGTGCCAGCAGCCAAGGAGGGTTAGCGGACTACGAGCAGTACTTC
>TRBD1|TRBJ2-3|TRBV11-3|.
CASSPQGATDTQYF
TGTGCCAGCAGCCCCCAGGGGGCAACAGATACGCAGTATTTT
>.|TRBJ2-7|TRBV4-1|.
CASSQGTPSIYEQYF
TGCGCCAGCAGCCAAGGGACACCGTCCATCTACGAGCAGTACTTC
>.|TRBJ2-1|TRBV5-4|.
CASSQDSNNEQFF
TGTGCCAGCAGCCAGGACAGCAACAATGAGCAGTTCTTC
>.|TRBJ1-5|TRBV6-6|.
CASSSWTDSNQPQHF
TGTGCCAGCAGTAGCTGGACGGACTCCAATCAGCCCCAGCATTTT
>TRBD1|TRBJ2-1|TRBV5-6|.
CASSWDRGASGSYNEQFF
TGTGCCAGCAGCTGGGACAGGGGGGCTTCGGGCTCCTACAATGAGCAGTTCTTC
>.|TRBJ2-5|TRBV6-6|once
CASSYPGQQETQYF
TGTGCCAGCAGTTACCCCGGACAGCAAGAGACCCAGTACTTC